The present entry profiles one TCR beta chain with its context. Its antigen is not identified. These data come from a study of T-cell reconstitution after alpha-beta-depleted transplantation in children. Study-wide results and caveats: It was surviving recipient T cells and thymic progenitors that gave some patients high TCRbeta diversity at day 60. Reportedly, only several hundred clones from non-depleted graft cells drove alpha-beta T-cell counts at about two months. Hyperexpanded clones declined; after one year, newly produced T cells mostly supplied diversity.

During its preparation, the TCRbeta library received unique molecular identifiers. TCRdb ran MiXCR on the PCR reads and lists one entry per CDR3 protein. Of 700,000 to 850,000 distinct CDR3 sequences listed, roughly 15% are singletons. The CDR3 length is 14 residues. Germline V CDR1 and CDR2: MNHNS, SASEGT. Trimming removed 6 bases from V and 4 bases from J, with 15 bases in between. The rearrangement uses TRBV6-1 and TRBJ1-1; possibly TRBD1 for D (6 bases). This specimen was PBMCs, mostly from graft donor cells, taken 360 days after TCRalphabeta/CD19-depleted stem cell transplant. This clonotype originated in a male patient under 18 who had a stem cell transplant for acute lymphoblastic leukemia, so the T cells may come from the graft donor. The DNA for the CDR3 is TGTGCCAGCAGAAATACAGGGAGATCCACTGAAGCTTTCTTT. This codes for CASRNTGRSTEAFF.